This is a list of T cell receptor beta chains from one sample in a study of blood T cell repertoires in COVID-19. Sequenced by immunoSEQ multiplex PCR; TCRdb stores in-frame clones only, minus some. The table has some 45,000 clones, over 75% seen once; the top ten hold over 9.5%. The sample taken for sequencing was peripheral blood. All receptors derive from a human donor with active COVID-19. The donor label of this sample is uncertain. The CDR3 runs from the conserved cysteine through the conserved F or W. D genes are given only for firm matches. Clone size is not always given. Where it is, it says once, few, many or a class for expanded clones.

-,TRBV19,TRBJ1-2,-,TGTGCCAGTAGTGTACAGACTAACTATGGCTACACCTTC,CASSVQTNYGYTF
-,TRBV6-5,TRBJ2-7,TRBD2,TGTGCCAGCAAGGCTAGCGGGAGCGGCTACGAGCAGTACTTC,CASKASGSGYEQYF
-,TRBV5-1,TRBJ1-1,-,TGCGCCAGCAGCTTGGGACAGATAGATGAAGCTTTCTTT,CASSLGQIDEAFF
-,TRBV5-6,TRBJ1-2,-,TGTGCCAGCAGCTTGGCGGGGAGGGGCTGGGAACATGGCTACACCTTC,CASSLAGRGWEHGYTF
-,TRBV3-1/TRBV3-2,TRBJ1-4,-,TGTGCCAGCAGCCCAAGAGGTATATGGAGGGAAAAACTGTTTTTT,CASSPRGIWREKLFF
-,TRBV5-4,TRBJ1-1,-,TGTGCCAGCACCCAGCTGAATCGGGGGGCGGGGGACACAGCTTTCTTT,CASTQLNRGAGDTAFF
-,TRBV7-3,TRBJ2-7,-,TGTGCCAGCAGCTTAAGAGGTGGGGCAAGCTCCTACGAGCAGTACTTC,CASSLRGGASSYEQYF
-,TRBV11-3,TRBJ1-1,TRBD1,TGTGCCAGCAGCCGCGGGACAGGGGGGGCGCGGGCTTTCTTT,CASSRGTGGARAFF
-,TRBV5-1,TRBJ1-2,TRBD1,TGCGCCAGCAGCTCCCGACCCGGACAGGCGGGCTATGGCTACACCTTC,CASSSRPGQAGYGYTF
-,TRBV4-2,TRBJ1-6,-,TGTGCCAGCGGCCAGAGGAATTCACCCCTCCACTTT,CASGQRNSPLHF
-,TRBV5-1,TRBJ2-7,TRBD2,TGCGCCAGCAGCTTGGCCGAGGGGAAAGTGGCGGGAGCGACCTACGAGCAGTACTTC,CASSLAEGKVAGATYEQYF
-,TRBV5-4,TRBJ2-7,TRBD1,TGTGCCAGCAGCCCTAGACAGGGGGAAAGCGAGCAGTACTTC,CASSPRQGESEQYF
-,TRBV7-7,TRBJ2-2,-,TGTGCTAGCAGCAATGGCATCGGGGAGCTGTTTTTT,CASSNGIGELFF
-,TRBV28,TRBJ2-1,-,TGTGCCAGCAGTTTACTCTACAATGAGCAGTTCTTC,CASSLLYNEQFF
-,TRBV29-1,TRBJ1-4,-,TGCAGCGTTGGCGCCGGGGGGGCAAATGAAAAACTGTTTTTT,CSVGAGGANEKLFF
once,TRBV28,TRBJ1-2,-,TGTGCCAGCAACCCGGGACATGCGACCTATGGCTACACCTTC,CASNPGHATYGYTF
-,TRBV5-1,TRBJ2-1,-,TGCGCCAGCAGCGTGGAACCCGGGAGCTCCTACAATGAGCAGTTCTTC,CASSVEPGSSYNEQFF
-,TRBV4-2,TRBJ1-1,-,TGTGCCAGCAGCCAAGATTCTCGCACATTGAACACTGAAGCTTTCTTT,CASSQDSRTLNTEAFF
-,TRBV18,TRBJ2-3,-,TGTGCCAGCTCATCTCGACGGGCAGGGAAGAATACAGATACGCAGTATTTT,CASSSRRAGKNTDTQYF
-,TRBV7-9,TRBJ1-1,TRBD1,TGTGCCAGCAGCTCGGGACAGGCCGTGAACACTGAAGCTTTCTTT,CASSSGQAVNTEAFF
few,TRBV27,TRBJ2-7,-,TGTGCCAGCAGCCTGGCACCATACGAGCAGTACTTC,CASSLAPYEQYF
-,TRBV21-1,TRBJ2-3,-,TGTGCCAGCAGCAAAGGGCAGGGTTTCACAGATACGCAGTATTTT,CASSKGQGFTDTQYF
few,TRBV9,TRBJ2-1,-,TGTGCCACCAGTAGCGCCGACTTCAATGAGCAGTTCTTC,CATSSADFNEQFF
-,TRBV7-9,TRBJ2-4,TRBD1,TGTGCCAGCAGCTTTCTTGGGACAGAGGGAGACATTCAGTACTTC,CASSFLGTEGDIQYF
-,TRBV24-1,TRBJ2-3,-,TGTGCCACCAGTGACTACCGGCGGGGCACAGATACGCAGTATTTT,CATSDYRRGTDTQYF
-,TRBV3-1/TRBV3-2,TRBJ2-1,TRBD1,TGTGCCAGCAGCCTTGCCTGGACAGGGGGGCTACACAATGAGCAGTTCTTC,CASSLAWTGGLHNEQFF
-,TRBV5-4,TRBJ1-2,TRBD1,TGTGCCAGCAGGGACCGGGACAGGGAATATGGCTACACCTTC,CASRDRDREYGYTF
-,TRBV6-4,TRBJ1-1,-,TGTGCCAGCAGTGAGGGCATGAACGCTGAAGCTTTCTTT,CASSEGMNAEAFF
once,TRBV11-3,TRBJ2-1,TRBD2,TGTGCCAGCAGTCCGACTAGCGGTACCAATGAGCAGTTCTTC,CASSPTSGTNEQFF
-,TRBV18,TRBJ1-1,-,TGTGCCAGCTCCTCGGACAGAAACACTGAAGCTTTCTTT,CASSSDRNTEAFF
-,TRBV5-1,TRBJ2-5,-,TGCGCCAGCAGCTTCCTCCAAGAGACCCAGTACTTC,CASSFLQETQYF
once,TRBV28,TRBJ1-4,TRBD1,TGTGCCAGTACCCGGACAGGGAATGAAAAACTGTTTTTT,CASTRTGNEKLFF
-,TRBV5-1,TRBJ1-2,-,TGCGCCAGCAGCTTGTTAAGGTGGCAGGGCGATGGCTACACCTTC,CASSLLRWQGDGYTF
-,TRBV23-1,TRBJ1-3,-,TGCGCCAGCACCCCTCCGAGCTCTGGAAACACCATATATTTT,CASTPPSSGNTIYF
-,TRBV9,TRBJ2-1,TRBD2,TGTGCCAGCAGGTCCGGCGGGAGAGCCCTCCGGCAGTTCTTC,CASRSGGRALRQFF
-,TRBV6-5,TRBJ2-3,TRBD1,TGTGCCAGCAGTTACTCCGGACAGGGAGGAGATACGCAGTATTTT,CASSYSGQGGDTQYF
-,TRBV24-1,TRBJ2-5,-,TGTGCCACCAGTGACTACATCGGGGAGACCCAGTACTTC,CATSDYIGETQYF
-,TRBV9,TRBJ2-3,-,TGTGCCAGCAGCGTAGTAGCGGAAGGCACAGATACGCAGTATTTT,CASSVVAEGTDTQYF
-,TRBV7-8,TRBJ1-2,-,TGTGCCAGCAGCTTAGGGGGCAATGGCTACACCTTC,CASSLGGNGYTF
-,TRBV6-2/TRBV6-3,TRBJ2-7,TRBD1,TGTGCCAGCAGTTTTCCAGGGGGCAACTACGAGCAGTACTTC,CASSFPGGNYEQYF